This entry describes one T cell receptor (beta chain). What it binds is not known. This sample was taken from a study of T-cell reconstitution after alpha-beta-depleted transplantation in children. The CDR3 runs to 18 residues. V lost 5 bases to trimming and J lost 3 bases; unmatched junction nucleotides: 10. This sample's TCRbeta library carried unique molecular identifier barcodes. One entry per CDR3 protein results from TCRdb running MiXCR on the PCR reads. The top ten clones hold approximately 34% of a sample with around 200,000 distinct CDR3 sequences, roughly 8.1% of them seen once. Study-wide results and limits: Diversity of TCRbeta at day 60 was high in some patients, arising from surviving recipient T cells and thymic progenitors.

The clonotype comes from a male patient aged 2 to 10 who had a stem cell transplant for acute myeloid leukemia, so the T cells may come from the graft donor. The starting material was PBMCs, mostly from graft donor cells, obtained 360 days after TCRalphabeta/CD19-depleted stem cell transplant. The V gene is TRBV12-3 or TRBV12-4, the J gene TRBJ2-3; TRBD2 aligns across 14 bases. CDR3 amino acids: CASSPGLAGAPLTDTQYF. The CDR3 nucleotides read TGTGCCAGCAGTCCGGGACTAGCGGGAGCCCCTTTAACAGATACGCAGTATTTT.